The 24 T cell receptor beta chains below were found in one sample sequenced in a study of blood T cells in healthy people across ages. A second about 6 to 12 cycle PCR used barcoded and J-beta primers. TCRdb reprocessed the 5' RACE reads with MiXCR, giving one entry per CDR3 protein. The top ten hold 10% of the sample, which has approximately 960,000 distinct CDR3 sequences, approximately 32% seen once. These data also featured in a second study, about T cells of mothers and their children.

The sequenced material came from blood. The receptor set was obtained from a middle-aged woman in good health.

This chain links TRBV20-1 with TRBJ2-7; D is unclear. Trimming took 4 bases from V and 2 from J, leaving 18 bases between them. The CDR3 is made up of 15 amino acids. The germline V gene encodes CDR1 DFQATT and CDR2 SNEGSKA (reference sequence). Here the CDR3 reads CSAKVFFRSTYEQYF. CDR3 nucleotides: TGCAGTGCTAAGGTATTTTTCCGGAGCACCTACGAGCAGTACTTC.

The chain combines TRBV4-1 with TRBJ2-5; TRBD2 agrees at 10 bases. V dropped 4 bases and J dropped 5; count of bases not matched to a gene: 7. CDR1 MGHRA and CDR2 YSYEKL come from the germline V gene. The CDR3 loop spans 15 amino acids. In nucleotides, the CDR3 is TGCGCCAGCAGCCCCGAACTAGCGGGGAGGGAGACCCAGTACTTC. This translates into CASSPELAGRETQYF.

This clonotype was recorded a few times. The gene calls are TRBV20-1 and TRBJ2-5, with a tentative D call TRBD1 (6 bases). Germline V gives CDR1 DFQATT, CDR2 SNEGSKA (reference sequence). V was cut by 5 bases and J by 5 bases, with 18 bases left in between. The CDR3 totals 14 residues. This CDR3 reads CSAAQGRIRETQYF. For the CDR3, the DNA is TGCAGTGCTGCACAGGGACGTATTAGGGAGACCCAGTACTTC.

This clonotype was detected only a few times. The chain carries TRBV15 and TRBJ1-1; D gene uncertain. In germline, CDR1 is LNHNV, CDR2 YYDKDF (reference sequence). This CDR3 is 15 amino acids long. Trimming cost V 0 bases and J 1 base, with 9 bases left between them. The CDR3 reads CATSRDHDRNTEAFF. The CDR3 bases are TGTGCCACCAGCAGAGATCACGATCGGAACACTGAAGCTTTCTTT.

The sample holds many counts of this clonotype. This chain joins TRBV11-2 and TRBJ1-2; a possible D gene is TRBD1 (5 bases). CDR1 is SGHAT and CDR2 is FQNNGV in the germline V gene. The CDR3 has 13 residues. V lost 5 bases, J lost 3 bases, and 10 bases lay in between. The DNA for the CDR3 is TGTGCCAGCAGCCGTGGAGGGGACTATGGCTACACCTTC. Translating it yields CASSRGGDYGYTF.

This chain connects TRBV24-1 to TRBJ2-2; D may correspond to TRBD1 or TRBD2 (5 bases each). This CDR3 has 16 residues. V lost 4 bases, J lost 5 bases, and 16 bases lay in between. CDR1 and CDR2 (germline): KGHDR, SFDVKD. The CDR3 coding sequence is TGTGCCACCAGTGACACGGGACGGTTGGGTACCGGGGAGCTGTTTTTT. Translated, it gives CATSDTGRLGTGELFF.

This chain links TRBV6-2 or TRBV6-3 with TRBJ2-2; 8 positions agree with TRBD1. CDR1 and CDR2 from the germline V gene are MNHEY and SVGEGT. The CDR3 has 18 amino acids. The trim removed 4 bases at V and 0 bases at J, leaving 10 bases unmatched. The CDR3 sequence: CASSLNPDRAPNTGELFF. The CDR3 nucleotides read TGTGCCAGCAGTTTAAACCCGGACAGGGCCCCGAACACCGGGGAGCTGTTTTTT.

V gene TRBV20-1 combines with J gene TRBJ1-5, with D perhaps TRBD1 (6 bases). Germline V gene lookup returns CDR1 DFQATT and CDR2 SNEGSKA (reference sequence). Trimming took off 5 bases at V and 2 bases at J, with 10 bases between the two ends. The CDR3 is 13 amino acids. This CDR3 is CSAPSGGNQPQHF. In nucleotides, the CDR3 is TGCAGTGCTCCCTCAGGGGGCAATCAGCCCCAGCATTTT.

Concerning this clonotype: One end of the junction fails to match germline, which may point to a read error. The chain has TRBV6-6 and TRBJ1-4, with unresolved D. The CDR3 has 16 amino acids. Per germline, CDR1 MNHNY and CDR2 SVGAGI (reference sequence). CDR3 residues: CASSYRRSATNEKRFF. The DNA for the CDR3 is TGTGCCAGCAGTTACCGTCGGAGTGCAACTAATGAAAAACGGTTTTTT.

This clonotype was seen at least ten times. The rearrangement uses TRBV12-3 or TRBV12-4 and TRBJ1-5; 8 bases map to TRBD1. V gave up 6 bases and J gave up 6 bases; unmatched junction bases: 7. The CDR3 spans 14 residues. CDR3 protein: CASSPGQGSQPQHF. DNA for the CDR3: TGTGCCAGCAGCCCCGGACAGGGAAGTCAGCCCCAGCATTTT.

The V and J genes are TRBV11-2 and TRBJ1-4; D unresolved. Germline V gives CDR1 SGHAT, CDR2 FQNNGV. The CDR3 loop spans 17 amino acids. Trimming removed 3 bases from V and 4 bases from J, with 18 bases in between. For the CDR3, the DNA is TGTGCCAGCAGCTTGTACGGGCGATTCGAGCATAATGAAAAACTGTTTTTT. It encodes CASSLYGRFEHNEKLFF.

As for this clonotype: A much more abundant neighbour one base away suggests this may be a read error. The gene calls are TRBV7-9 and TRBJ1-2; 8 nucleotides agree with TRBD1. With V trimmed by 5 bases and J by 6 bases, 8 bases remained unmatched. This CDR3 spans 14 amino acids. The germline V gene encodes CDR1 SEHNR and CDR2 FQNEAQ (reference sequence). The CDR3 here is CASSPGGEGDGYTF. Here the CDR3 DNA reads TGTGCCAGCAGCCCAGGGGGCGAGGGAGATGGCTACACCTTC.

For this clonotype: This may be a read error: a much more frequent sequence differs by one nucleotide. This chain connects TRBV29-1 to TRBJ2-3; possibly TRBD1 or TRBD2 for D (5 bases each). V was shortened by 6 bases and J by 5 bases, with 21 bases between the two germline ends. This CDR3 spans 15 amino acids. The germline gives CDR1 SQVTM, CDR2 ANQGSEA. DNA for the CDR3: TGCAGCGTAGCATCCGGGGCAGGGTTCAAAGATACGCAGTATTTT. Translated, it gives CSVASGAGFKDTQYF.

The table lists this clonotype with many counts. The chain joins TRBV10-3 to TRBJ1-1; TRBD1 agrees at 7 bases. V dropped 6 bases and J dropped 1; count of bases not matched to a gene: 8. Germline loops: CDR1 ENHRY, CDR2 SYGVKD. The CDR3 is made up of 15 amino acids. The CDR3 here is CAIRIGDRENTEAFF. The CDR3 DNA sequence: TGTGCCATCAGGATTGGGGACAGAGAGAACACTGAAGCTTTCTTT.

This chain connects TRBV14 to TRBJ2-7, with 8 positions matching TRBD1. Germline V gene lookup returns CDR1 SGHDN and CDR2 FVKESK. This CDR3 spans 17 amino acids. V gave up 4 bases and J gave up 2 bases; unmatched junction bases: 13. This CDR3 reads CASSPRDWGQVPYEQYF. CDR3 in DNA: TGTGCCAGCAGCCCCAGAGACTGGGGACAGGTTCCCTACGAGCAGTACTTC.

This clonotype was detected ten times or more. The chain has TRBV13 and TRBJ2-1; D not certain. The CDR3 loop spans 12 amino acids. V was clipped by 1 base and J by 7 bases, with 5 bases between them. Germline assignment: CDR1 PRHDT and CDR2 FYEKMQ (reference sequence). The CDR3 coding sequence is TGTGCCAGCAGCTTAGTGGCGAATGAGCAGTTCTTC. Translation gives CASSLVANEQFF.

This clonotype was observed many times. V and J are TRBV9 and TRBJ1-2; 8 bases align to TRBD1. With 1 base clipped from V and 4 bases from J, the junction kept 6 bases outside the gene matches. Germline CDR1 SGDLS, CDR2 YYNGEE. This CDR3 spans 15 amino acids. The CDR3 DNA follows: TGTGCCAGCAGCGTAAGGCAGGGGGCGAGCTATGGCTACACCTTC. It encodes CASSVRQGASYGYTF.

This clonotype was detected ten times or more. J is TRBJ2-1 and V is TRBV7-9, with D possibly being TRBD2 (5 bases). This CDR3 spans 15 amino acids. Germline CDR1 SEHNR, CDR2 FQNEAQ (reference sequence). V was shortened by 1 base and J by 5 bases, with 12 bases between the two germline ends. The CDR3 DNA reads TGTGCCAGCAGCTTAGTGGGTTCGGGGAACAATGAGCAGTTCTTC. Amino acids: CASSLVGSGNNEQFF.

In its sample, this clonotype was seen a few times. The chain is built from TRBV13 and TRBJ1-1, with D unresolved. The CDR3 runs to 11 residues. Trimming took 4 bases from V and 7 from J, leaving 7 bases between them. Germline V CDR1 and CDR2: PRHDT, FYEKMQ (reference sequence). CDR3 residues: CASSSTSEAFF. In DNA, the CDR3 is TGTGCCAGCAGCTCGACAAGTGAAGCTTTCTTT.

This clonotype was observed a handful of times. This chain joins TRBV7-2 and TRBJ1-1; possible D gene TRBD1, 6 bases. Per germline, CDR1 SGHTA and CDR2 FQGNSA. V shed 5 bases and J shed 4 bases, with 11 bases lying between them. CDR3 length: 13 amino acids. Here the CDR3 reads CASSPQGPTEAFF. The CDR3 coding sequence is TGTGCCAGCAGCCCTCAGGGGCCCACTGAAGCTTTCTTT.

This clonotype was observed a few times. The rearrangement links TRBV28 to TRBJ2-3; 7 nucleotides line up with TRBD2. Germline CDR1 is MDHEN and CDR2 is SYDVKM. The J segment lost 4 bases and the V segment lost 7 bases, leaving 5 bases of the junction unmatched. The CDR3 loop spans 13 amino acids. The CDR3 DNA is TGTGCCAGCATCGGGAGGAGCCCAGATACGCAGTATTTT. Its protein is CASIGRSPDTQYF.

The V call is TRBV29-1, the J call TRBJ2-7; 7 nucleotides line up with TRBD2. V lost 7 bases, J lost 5 bases, and 14 bases stayed unmatched. Germline CDR1 SQVTM, CDR2 ANQGSEA. CDR3 length: 14 amino acids. The CDR3 DNA reads TGCAGCGCGAGCCTTGGGGGGGTTGGGCACGAGCAGTACTTC. Amino acids: CSASLGGVGHEQYF.

This chain uses TRBV7-2 with TRBJ2-7; TRBD2 agrees at 10 bases. Germline V gene lookup returns CDR1 SGHTA and CDR2 FQGNSA. Trimming cost V 4 bases and J 7 bases; bases outside gene matches: 13. The CDR3 has 16 amino acids. CDR3 sequence (DNA): TGTGCCAGCAGCTCAGTCCCTAGCGGGGGCCACAATGAGCAGTACTTC. Its protein is CASSSVPSGGHNEQYF.

The chain is built from TRBV6-1 and TRBJ2-3, with 7 bases matching TRBD2. The CDR3 contains 16 residues. The J segment lost 0 bases and the V segment lost 0 bases, leaving 3 bases of the junction unmatched. Germline V gene data show CDR1 as MNHNS and CDR2 as SASEGT. CDR3 DNA: TGTGCCAGCAGTGAAGCGGGGACTACCAGCACAGATACGCAGTATTTT. Protein sequence: CASSEAGTTSTDTQYF.